The 26 T cell receptor beta chains below all came from one sample that was sequenced in a study of cytomegalovirus exposure and HLA in healthy donors. A multiplex PCR was run with 60 Vbeta primers and 13 Jbeta primers. This table comes from immunoSEQ multiplex PCR, and its TCRdb copy is limited to in-frame clones, with some not included. This table holds about 180,000 clones, 75% to 90% found once. What was sequenced was PBMCs. Receptor source: a boy aged 2 to 9 in good health and CMV-seronegative.

This chain uses TRBV5-1 with TRBJ2-7, with D perhaps matching TRBD2 (5 bases). CDR3 length: 13 residues. Trimming took 4 bases from V and 6 from J, leaving 14 bases between them. The germline gives CDR1 SGHRS, CDR2 YFSETQ. DNA of the CDR3: TGCGCCAGCAGCCCCGGGAAGAACCTCGAGCAGTACTTC. This gives the protein CASSPGKNLEQYF.

The chain joins TRBV7-9 to TRBJ2-1; 10 bases agree with TRBD1. J lost 2 bases, V lost 5 bases, and 6 bases had no gene match. Germline V lookup: CDR1 SEHNR, CDR2 FQNEAQ (reference sequence). This CDR3 has 16 residues. The DNA of the CDR3 is TGTGCCAGCAGCCCCGGGACAGGGGCCCCCTACAATGAGCAGTTCTTC. This translates into CASSPGTGAPYNEQFF.

This clone occurred a few times. This sequence joins TRBV9 and TRBJ2-5; TRBD2 aligns across 7 bases. This CDR3 has 14 residues. Germline CDR1 is SGDLS and CDR2 is YYNGEE. V lost 0 bases and J lost 3; bases outside the gene matches: 2. The DNA for the CDR3 is TGTGCCAGCAGCGTAGCAGGACTAGAAGAGACCCAGTACTTC. As protein: CASSVAGLEETQYF.

Here the CDR3 reads CASSLERRSNTEAFF. The DNA for the CDR3 is TGTGCCAGCAGCTTAGAACGGAGATCGAACACTGAAGCTTTCTTT. The gene calls are TRBV7-8 and TRBJ1-1; D is unresolved. The CDR3 has 15 amino acids. V was pared by 1 base and J by 1 base, with 10 bases between. Germline-derived CDR1 and CDR2 are SGHVS and FQNEAQ.

This clone has a single count. V is TRBV19 and J is TRBJ2-2; 8 positions agree with TRBD1. Germline lookup yields CDR1 LNHDA and CDR2 SQIVND (reference sequence). V dropped 3 bases and J dropped 6; count of bases not matched to a gene: 9. The CDR3 consists of 16 residues. The CDR3 nucleotides read TGTGCCAGTAGTATCTTGGGACAGGAGGAGGCCGGGGAGCTGTTTTTT. Translated: CASSILGQEEAGELFF.

This chain uses TRBV7-9 with TRBJ2-2; maybe TRBD1 (5 bases). The CDR3 has 14 amino acids. Germline V gives CDR1 SEHNR, CDR2 FQNEAQ (reference sequence). V gave up 5 bases and J gave up 4 bases, with 11 bases separating them. CDR3 loop: CASSKQGGTGELFF. The CDR3, as DNA: TGTGCCAGCAGCAAGCAGGGTGGCACCGGGGAGCTGTTTTTT.

A single count supports this clone. This sequence joins TRBV25-1 and TRBJ1-1; possibly TRBD1 for D (6 bases). CDR3 length equals 15 residues. Germline values: CDR1 MGHDK, CDR2 SYGVNS. V lost 0 bases and J 2 bases, leaving 10 bases between the germline ends. CDR3 DNA: TGTGCCAGCAGTGAATATACAGGGTTCAACACTGAAGCTTTCTTT. Translating it yields CASSEYTGFNTEAFF.

CDR3 region: CASSSTGSDTEAFF. CDR3 coding DNA: TGCGCCAGCAGCTCTACAGGGAGTGACACTGAAGCTTTCTTT. The chain is built from TRBV5-1 and TRBJ1-1; a possible D gene is TRBD1 (6 bases). Trimming took 3 bases from V and 3 from J, leaving 12 bases between them. The CDR3 runs to 14 residues. Germline V gene sequence: CDR1 SGHRS, CDR2 YFSETQ.

This clone was counted a single time. The J gene is TRBJ2-3, the V gene TRBV27; 11 positions agree with TRBD2. The V segment lost 3 bases and the J segment 2 bases; nucleotides outside the gene matches: 4. This CDR3 is built from 16 residues. Germline V gives CDR1 MNHEY, CDR2 SMNVEV (reference sequence). The CDR3 spells CASSLTSGDITDTQYF. CDR3 coding DNA: TGTGCCAGCAGTTTGACTAGCGGGGACATCACAGATACGCAGTATTTT.

The chain has TRBV30 and TRBJ1-2; D uncertain. Per the germline V gene, CDR1 is GTSNPN and CDR2 is SVGIG (reference sequence). The V and J ends lost 0 bases and 3 bases respectively, with 5 bases between them. This CDR3 contains 12 residues. The CDR3 DNA reads TGTGCCTGGAGTGTACCAGACTATGGCTACACCTTC. Translating it yields CAWSVPDYGYTF.

J is TRBJ2-3 and V is TRBV6-6; 9 bases match TRBD2. V shed 5 bases, J shed 1 base, and the junction held 7 bases outside the gene matches. This CDR3 comprises 16 residues. Germline CDR1 reads MNHNY; CDR2 reads SVGAGI (reference sequence). In DNA, the CDR3 is TGTGCCAGCAGTCTTTTAGCGGGAGTCGGCACAGATACGCAGTATTTT. It encodes CASSLLAGVGTDTQYF.

The V gene is TRBV29-1, the J gene TRBJ2-1; 8 bases fit TRBD2. With 6 bases clipped from V and 7 bases from J, the junction kept 11 bases outside the gene matches. The CDR3 runs to 14 residues. Germline values: CDR1 SQVTM, CDR2 ANQGSEA. DNA of the CDR3: TGCAGCGTGGATCCAAGCGGGAGTAGAAATGAGCAGTTCTTC. Encoded protein: CSVDPSGSRNEQFF.

The sample holds one count of this clone. This chain links TRBV15 with TRBJ2-6, with D possibly matching TRBD1 (6 bases). Trimming cost V 4 bases and J 4 bases, with 14 bases left between them. The germline CDR1 and CDR2 sequences are LNHNV and YYDKDF (reference sequence). This CDR3 comprises 16 residues. The CDR3 loop is CATSTSTGRGANVLTF. The CDR3 DNA reads as TGTGCCACCAGCACTAGTACAGGGCGCGGGGCCAACGTCCTGACTTTC.

The rearrangement links TRBV9 to TRBJ2-1; TRBD2 is a possible D gene (6 bases). This CDR3 region has 17 residues. Germline V gene sequence: CDR1 SGDLS, CDR2 YYNGEE. Deletions cut 4 bases from V and 1 base from J, with 18 bases between. In DNA form, the CDR3 reads TGTGCCAGCAGCCCCAGGGAAGGGACTCTTTCCTACAATGAGCAGTTCTTC. Protein: CASSPREGTLSYNEQFF.

The V call is TRBV4-1, the J call TRBJ2-5; 12 bases match TRBD2. Germline CDR1 reads MGHRA; CDR2 reads YSYEKL. V lost 5 bases to trimming and J lost 2 bases; unmatched junction nucleotides: 6. The CDR3 is made up of 16 amino acids. The CDR3 reads CASSERLAGDQETQYF. The DNA of the CDR3 is TGCGCCAGCAGCGAGCGACTAGCGGGGGATCAAGAGACCCAGTACTTC.

The J gene is TRBJ1-5, the V gene TRBV28; possible D gene TRBD1, 6 bases. Deletions cut 5 bases from V and 0 bases from J, with 20 bases between. The CDR3 contains 18 residues. Germline CDR1 reads MDHEN; CDR2 reads SYDVKM. The CDR3 DNA reads TGTGCCAGCAGTCCCCTCCTCGACAGGTCCTATAGCAATCAGCCCCAGCATTTT. It encodes CASSPLLDRSYSNQPQHF.

The genes are TRBV29-1 and TRBJ2-3; D may be TRBD2 (5 bases). Germline-derived CDR1 and CDR2 are SQVTM and ANQGSEA. The CDR3 covers 15 residues. Trimming pared 4 bases from V and 1 base from J, leaving 15 bases between. This CDR3 is CSVVPGMDRTDTQYF. CDR3 bases: TGCAGCGTTGTCCCCGGGATGGATCGCACAGATACGCAGTATTTT.

This chain's CDR3 is CASSGTGSFNQPQHF. The CDR3 region has the DNA TGTGCCAGCAGTGGTACAGGGAGCTTCAATCAGCCCCAGCATTTT. This sequence joins TRBV6-1 and TRBJ1-5; tentative D call: TRBD1 (6 bases). The germline gives CDR1 MNHNS, CDR2 SASEGT. CDR3 size: 15 residues. Trimming shortened V by 4 bases and J by 3 bases, and 13 bases separated the two germline ends.

A few counts support this clone. The DNA is left out, because the CDR3 cannot be placed on it with certainty; the CDR3 is given as TCRdb lists it. The chain employs TRBV29-1 and TRBJ2-1; TRBD2 is taken as the D call from the table, unchecked against the DNA. The CDR3 is made up of 14 amino acids, end residues included. CDR1 and CDR2 (germline): SQVTM, ANQGSEA. Here the CDR3 reads CSVGEGSGRVLEFF.

The rearrangement joins TRBV19 to TRBJ1-1; D uncertain. V lost 6 bases, J lost 0 bases, and 5 bases lay in between. Germline V lookup: CDR1 LNHDA, CDR2 SQIVND (reference sequence). There are 12 residues in the CDR3. This CDR3 reads CASRQMNTEAFF. The CDR3 DNA is TGTGCCAGTAGACAGATGAACACTGAAGCTTTCTTT.

Only a few counts were recorded for this clone. The chain links TRBV30 to TRBJ1-3; possibly TRBD1 for D (5 bases). Trimming removed 3 bases from V and 4 bases from J, with 13 bases in between. The CDR3 totals 14 residues. Germline assignment: CDR1 GTSNPN and CDR2 SVGIG (reference sequence). CDR3 protein: CAWSRGGDGNTIYF. CDR3 DNA sequence: TGTGCCTGGAGCCGAGGAGGGGACGGAAACACCATATATTTT.

J is TRBJ2-7 and V is TRBV5-1; 11 bases line up with TRBD2. V lost 3 bases and J lost 3; bases outside the gene matches: 2. This CDR3 comprises 14 residues. CDR1 is SGHRS, CDR2 YFSETQ, per germline. This CDR3 is CASSYTSGSYEQYF. DNA for the CDR3: TGCGCCAGCAGCTACACTAGCGGGAGCTACGAGCAGTACTTC.

The chain has TRBV5-6 and TRBJ2-1, with a possible D match to TRBD2 (6 bases). V lost 0 bases to trimming and J lost 0 bases, with 10 bases between them. Per germline, CDR1 SGHDT and CDR2 YYEEEE. CDR3 length: 16 residues. CDR3 loop: CASSLGSGHSYNEQFF. Written as DNA, the CDR3 is TGTGCCAGCAGCTTGGGCAGCGGGCACTCCTACAATGAGCAGTTCTTC.

The DNA of the CDR3 is TGTGCCAGCAGCGTGGGGGTGGGACAGGGTGACAATGAGCAGTTCTTC. This sequence encodes CASSVGVGQGDNEQFF. This sequence joins TRBV9 and TRBJ2-1, with 9 bases aligning to TRBD1. This CDR3 spans 16 amino acids. J lost 5 bases, V lost 2 bases, and 8 bases had no gene match. Germline V gene lookup returns CDR1 SGDLS and CDR2 YYNGEE.

The chain employs TRBV7-9 and TRBJ2-7, with D possibly being TRBD2 (6 bases). Trimming shortened V by 7 bases and J by 6 bases, and 22 bases separated the two germline ends. The CDR3 is made up of 15 amino acids. From germline, CDR1 is SEHNR and CDR2 FQNEAQ (reference sequence). As DNA, the CDR3 is TGTGCCAGCACCCAAATCAGGTGGGGGGTGGGCGAGCAGTACTTC. The encoded protein is CASTQIRWGVGEQYF.

This sequence joins TRBV7-8 and TRBJ1-4, with 8 bases that match TRBD1. Germline V gene lookup returns CDR1 SGHVS and CDR2 FQNEAQ. The V and J ends lost 5 bases and 8 bases, in that order; junction bases with no gene match: 10. The CDR3 extends over 15 amino acids. The CDR3 region has the DNA TGTGCCAGCAGCCTCGCAGGGGGCTACTGGGAAAAACTGTTTTTT. Protein sequence: CASSLAGGYWEKLFF.